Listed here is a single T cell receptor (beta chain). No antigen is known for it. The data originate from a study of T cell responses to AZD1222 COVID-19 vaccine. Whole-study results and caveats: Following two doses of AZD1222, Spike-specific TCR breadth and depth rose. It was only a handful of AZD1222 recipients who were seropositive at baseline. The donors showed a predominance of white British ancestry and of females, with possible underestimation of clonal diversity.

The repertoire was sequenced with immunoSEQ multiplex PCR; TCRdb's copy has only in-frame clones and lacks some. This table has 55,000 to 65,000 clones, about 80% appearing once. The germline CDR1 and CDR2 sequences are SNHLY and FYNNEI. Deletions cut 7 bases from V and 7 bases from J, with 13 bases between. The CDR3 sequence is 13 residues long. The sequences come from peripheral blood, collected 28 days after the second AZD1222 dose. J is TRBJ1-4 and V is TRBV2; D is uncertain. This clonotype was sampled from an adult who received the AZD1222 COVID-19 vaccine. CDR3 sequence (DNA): TGTGCCAGCACCCGGTTCCTAGGTGAAAAACTGTTTTTT. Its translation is CASTRFLGEKLFF.